This T cell receptor beta chain emerged from a study of T cell repertoires in cytomegalovirus infection. A word on this clonotype: No antigen is known for it.

TCRdb recomputed calls from the reads with MiXCR, one row per CDR3 protein. This repertoire shows 450,000 to 550,000 distinct CDR3 sequences, approximately 42% found once; its top ten account for just under 45%. V dropped 5 bases and J dropped 4 bases, with 10 bases sitting between them. This CDR3 is built from 13 residues. Germline CDR1 is SGHTA and CDR2 is FQGNSA. This TCR came from a human donor in good health (CMV status not recorded). Some clones in this sample may be carry-over from other donors' samples. The chain combines TRBV7-2 with TRBJ2-3; D gene ambiguous. This material consisted of cultured PBMCs, taken from culture after CMV antigen stimulation. CDR3 region: CASSPTPSDTQYF. DNA for the CDR3: TGTGCCAGCAGCCCTACACCGTCAGATACGCAGTATTTT.